The rows below give T cell receptor beta chains drawn from one sample of a study of cytomegalovirus exposure and HLA in healthy donors. Clones were read by immunoSEQ multiplex PCR, and TCRdb kept only the in-frame ones, dropping some. The sample lists approximately 190,000 clones, about four fifths occurring once. The sequenced sample consisted of PBMCs. These receptors were taken from a man between 18 and 29 years old in good health and CMV-seropositive. CDR3s include the opening cysteine and the closing phenylalanine or tryptophan. D genes are given only for firm matches. Only some rows state a clone size, as once, few, many or a class for expanded clones.

V	size	D	J	DNA	CDR3
TRBV30	-	TRBD1	TRBJ2-5	TGTGCCTGGAGCCCGGGACAGCCTCTGTACTTC	CAWSPGQPLYF
TRBV27	-	TRBD1	TRBJ2-7	TGTGCCAGCCGGAGGGGGACAGGGGAGAGGTACGAGCAGTACTTC	CASRRGTGERYEQYF
TRBV9	-	-	TRBJ1-2	TGTGCCAGCAGCGTAGATACAGGGCGCGGTGGCTACACCTTC	CASSVDTGRGGYTF
TRBV11-3	-	TRBD2	TRBJ2-1	TGTGCCAGCAGCTTAGGTGGTCTAGCGGGAGGCCGCTACAATGAGCAGTTCTTC	CASSLGGLAGGRYNEQFF
TRBV7-3	-	-	TRBJ2-7	TGTGCCAGCAGCTTAGACAGAGCTAATGAGCAGTACTTC	CASSLDRANEQYF
TRBV5-4	-	TRBD1	TRBJ2-7	TGTGCCAGCAGCGCTGGGACAGCTGTTTCCTACGAGCAGTACTTC	CASSAGTAVSYEQYF
TRBV11-2	-	-	TRBJ1-5	TGTGCCAGCAGCCTGACAGAGGGCAATCAGCCCCAGCATTTT	CASSLTEGNQPQHF
TRBV27	-	-	TRBJ2-7	TGTGCCAGCAGTTTATCGAAGGGGACTCAGGACTACGAGCAGTACTTC	CASSLSKGTQDYEQYF
TRBV28	-	TRBD1	TRBJ2-5	TGTGCCAGCAGTTTGATAGGGGGCGGAAAGACCCAGTACTTC	CASSLIGGGKTQYF
TRBV28	-	TRBD1	TRBJ2-7	TGTGCCAGCAGTTCCCCGTTTCAGAAACAGGGGCACTCCTACGAGCAGTACTTC	CASSSPFQKQGHSYEQYF
TRBV18	-	-	TRBJ2-5	TGTGCCAGCTCACGAGGGCAGGAGACCCAGTACTTC	CASSRGQETQYF
TRBV4-1	-	TRBD1	TRBJ2-4	TGCGCCAGCAGCCAAGGACAGGGGATGGGAAACATTCAGTACTTC	CASSQGQGMGNIQYF
TRBV6-5	-	-	TRBJ2-3	TGTGCCAGCAGTTACGGGGAGACAGATACGCAGTATTTT	CASSYGETDTQYF
TRBV5-6	-	-	TRBJ2-3	TGTGCCAGCAGCTTGCCTAGCAGGGATACGCAGTATTTT	CASSLPSRDTQYF
TRBV5-6	-	TRBD1	TRBJ1-2	TGTGCCAGCAGCCCCCTCCCGGACAGGGTGTTCTATGGCTACACCTTC	CASSPLPDRVFYGYTF
TRBV4-2	-	-	TRBJ2-2	TGTGCCAGCAGCAACAGGGTCGGGGACACCGGGGAGCTGTTTTTT	CASSNRVGDTGELFF
TRBV5-1	-	-	TRBJ2-1	TGCGCCAGCAGCGAGGTTCTTGCCGGTGAGCAGTTCTTC	CASSEVLAGEQFF
TRBV6-5	-	-	TRBJ2-2	TGTGCCAGCCGAGCGGTGACGAACACCGGGGAGCTGTTTTTT	CASRAVTNTGELFF
TRBV2	few	-	TRBJ1-5	TGTGCCAGCACCAGAGGAGGGGACAATCAGCCCCAGCATTTT	CASTRGGDNQPQHF
TRBV30	-	TRBD1	TRBJ1-1	TGTGCCTGGACCCGGGACAGGGTGGACACTGAAGCTTTCTTT	CAWTRDRVDTEAFF
TRBV27	-	TRBD1	TRBJ2-7	TGTGCCAGCAGTTTAGGGACAGGGGGCTTCGAGCAGTACTTC	CASSLGTGGFEQYF
TRBV19	-	TRBD1	TRBJ1-5	TGTGCCAGTAGTCCCGGGACAGTTATTAGCAATCAGCCCCAGCATTTT	CASSPGTVISNQPQHF
TRBV27	-	TRBD1	TRBJ2-5	TGTGCCAGCAGTCCCGGGGGACAGGGGTACCAAGAGACCCAGTACTTC	CASSPGGQGYQETQYF
TRBV6-5	-	-	TRBJ1-4	TGTGCCAGCAGGAGGATTCCGGATGAAAAACTGTTTTTT	CASRRIPDEKLFF
TRBV27	-	-	TRBJ2-1	TGTGCCAGCAGAGAGCGCTCCTACAATGAGCAGTTCTTC	CASRERSYNEQFF
TRBV5-1	-	TRBD1	TRBJ1-4	TGCGCCAGCCGTGGGACAGGGGGAGGGGAAAAACTGTTTTTT	CASRGTGGGEKLFF
TRBV28	once	-	TRBJ2-2	TGTGCCAGTAGTTTATCGGAGGGCCGGAACACCGGGGAGCTGTTTTTT	CASSLSEGRNTGELFF
TRBV5-1	many	TRBD1	TRBJ1-2	TGCGCCAGCAGCGCAGGGGGACAGGGAGCCTATGGCTACACCTTC	CASSAGGQGAYGYTF
TRBV7-9	-	TRBD1	TRBJ2-7	TGTGCCAGCAGCTTACGCGGGACAGGGTGGTACTTC	CASSLRGTGWYF
TRBV11-2	-	TRBD2	TRBJ2-7	TGTGCCAGCAGCTCAATTCTTACTAGCGGGAGGGCCCACGAGCAGTACTTC	CASSSILTSGRAHEQYF
TRBV27	-	TRBD1	TRBJ1-1	TGTGCCAGCAGTTTATCGAGGACAGGTTGGGCCACTGAAGCTTTCTTT	CASSLSRTGWATEAFF
TRBV19	-	TRBD1	TRBJ1-2	TGTGCCAGTAATCCCGGGACAGGGTCTCGGAACTATGGCTACACCTTC	CASNPGTGSRNYGYTF
TRBV19	few	TRBD2	TRBJ2-2	TGTGCCAGTAGTACTAGCGGGACGAACACCGGGGAGCTGTTTTTT	CASSTSGTNTGELFF
TRBV7-2	-	TRBD1	TRBJ2-5	TGTGCCAGCAGACTCACAGGGGGCCTTTTCCGTGAAGAGACCCAGTACTTC	CASRLTGGLFREETQYF
TRBV21-1	few	-	TRBJ2-7	TGTGCCAGCAGCAAAATCGACAGTGTCGAGCAGTACTTC	CASSKIDSVEQYF
TRBV5-1	-	-	TRBJ2-4	TGCGCCAGCAGTACATCTGCAGGGACACCTGAGTTGGCCGGGAGGTCCATTCAGTACTTC	CASSTSAGTPELAGRSIQYF
TRBV28	-	-	TRBJ2-1	TGTGCCAGCAGTTCCCCGGCGGGCTCCTACAATGAGCAGTTCTTC	CASSSPAGSYNEQFF
TRBV27	few	-	TRBJ1-2	TGTGCCAGCAGTCCCCGGGGATATGGCTACACCTTC	CASSPRGYGYTF
TRBV6-1	-	-	TRBJ2-7	TGTGCCAGCAGCGCACACCTAGGCTACGAGCAGTACTTC	CASSAHLGYEQYF
TRBV6-4	-	-	TRBJ1-5	TGTGCCAGCACAGGGGCTCAGCCCCAGCATTTT	CASTGAQPQHF
TRBV10-2	-	-	TRBJ2-3	TGCGCCAGCAGCCAGGTTAGCACAGATACGCAGTATTTT	CASSQVSTDTQYF
TRBV4-3	-	-	TRBJ2-3	TGCGCCAGCAGCTGGCGGCGAGACGGTACGCAGTATTTT	CASSWRRDGTQYF
TRBV29-1	-	-	TRBJ2-6	TGCAGCGTTGGGCCCAACTCTGGGGCCAACGTCCTGACTTTC	CSVGPNSGANVLTF
TRBV4-3	-	-	TRBJ2-2	TGCGCCAGCAGCCAAGATGCGATGATGGCCGGGGAGCTGTTTTTT	CASSQDAMMAGELFF
TRBV7-9	-	TRBD1	TRBJ1-3	TGTGCCAGCAGCTTAAAACAGGGGCTCGGAAACACCATATATTTT	CASSLKQGLGNTIYF
TRBV7-2	once	TRBD2	TRBJ2-1	TGTGCCAGCAGCTTAGCAGTAGCGGGAGAGCAGTTCTTC	CASSLAVAGEQFF
TRBV29-1	-	-	TRBJ2-2	TGCAGCGTTAGCGCGTCGAACACCGGGGAGCTGTTTTTT	CSVSASNTGELFF
TRBV2	-	-	TRBJ1-2	TGTGCCAGCAGTGGGGGGCGGGGGAATGGCTACACCTTC	CASSGGRGNGYTF
TRBV10-3	-	-	TRBJ1-1	TGTGCCATCAGTGACTACGGTAACACTGAAGCTTTCTTT	CAISDYGNTEAFF
TRBV5-1	-	TRBD2	TRBJ2-3	TGCGCCAGCAGCCTGAGGACTAGCGGCACAGATACGCAGTATTTT	CASSLRTSGTDTQYF
TRBV4-1	-	-	TRBJ2-7	TGCGCCAGCAGCCAAGGTACAGGCTACGAGCAGTACTTC	CASSQGTGYEQYF